Given below is one TCR beta chain in context. One end of the junction fails to match germline, which may point to a read error. TCRdb keeps only in-frame clones here, not all; method: immunoSEQ multiplex PCR. The sample shows about 80,000 clones, 80% of them seen only once. These data come from a study of blood T cell repertoires in COVID-19. This CDR3 spans 16 amino acids. Germline V gives CDR1 SGHVS, CDR2 FQNEAQ. The chain links TRBV7-8 to TRBJ1-2; TRBD1 aligns across 8 bases. Source material: peripheral blood. The sequence was collected from a woman in her forties with active or convalescent COVID-19. The DNA of the CDR3 is TGTGCCAGCAGCCTAGCCGGACAGGGACGGGCCTATGGCTACACCTTC. This codes for CASSLAGQGRAYGYTF. The complete variable domain, with remaining parts taken from reference TRBV7-8 and TRBJ1-2, reads GAGVSQSPRYKVAKRGQDVALRCDPISGHVSLFWYQQALGQGPEFLTYFQNEAQLDKSGLPSDRFFAERPEGSVSTLKIQRTQQEDSAVYLCASSLAGQGRAYGYTFGSGTRLTVV.